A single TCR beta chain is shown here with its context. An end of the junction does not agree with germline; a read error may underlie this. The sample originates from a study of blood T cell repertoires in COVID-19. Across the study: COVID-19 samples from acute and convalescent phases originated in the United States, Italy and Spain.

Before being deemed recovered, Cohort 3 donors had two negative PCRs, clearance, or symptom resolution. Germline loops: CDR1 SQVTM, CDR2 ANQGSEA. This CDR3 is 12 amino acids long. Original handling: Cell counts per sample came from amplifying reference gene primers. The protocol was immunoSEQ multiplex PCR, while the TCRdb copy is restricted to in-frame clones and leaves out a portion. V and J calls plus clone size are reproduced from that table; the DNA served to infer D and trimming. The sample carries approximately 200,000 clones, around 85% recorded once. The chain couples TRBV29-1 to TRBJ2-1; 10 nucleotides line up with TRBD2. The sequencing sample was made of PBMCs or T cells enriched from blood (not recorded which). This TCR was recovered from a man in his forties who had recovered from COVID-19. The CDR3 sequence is CFLAGGLNEQFF. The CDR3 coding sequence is TGTTTCTTAGCGGGGGGCCTCAATGAGCAGTTCTTC.